This entry features one TCR beta chain sequence. Its antigen is undetermined. TCRdb's table, derived via immunoSEQ multiplex PCR, lists solely in-frame clones and lacks some. Of 25,000 to 35,000 clones in the sample, roughly 95% were seen once. The data were taken from a study of T cells in tuberculosis. Looking at the study overall: A South African cohort included IGRA-negative adolescents, latently infected IGRA-positive adolescents and adults with active tuberculosis. Whole-study results and caveats: Active tuberculosis TCR-alpha repertoires lay closer to GMM-specific TCRs than IGRA-negative controls, suggesting clonal expansion. Smaller alpha distances in active tuberculosis partly reflected shorter CDR3-alpha lengths.

The V gene's germline CDR1 is SGHKS and CDR2 YYEKEE (reference sequence). Unmatched junction bases numbered 0, after V lost 3 bases and J lost 6 bases. This CDR3 is 11 amino acids long. The chain uses TRBV5-5 and TRBJ2-7, with 7 positions matching TRBD1. This receptor was obtained from a donor aged 10-35 years with latent tuberculosis or without tuberculosis infection. Sequenced sample: PBMCs. CDR3 loop: CASSSGGEQYF. As DNA, the CDR3 is TGTGCCAGCAGCTCAGGGGGCGAGCAGTACTTC.